The clone carrying this T cell receptor (beta chain) was seen a few times. The source of the sample is a study of blood T cells in healthy people across ages. The use of a sample-barcoded 5' primer and a J-beta primer mix characterized a second PCR of roughly 6 to 11 cycles. TCRdb reprocessed the 5' RACE reads via MiXCR and lists one record per CDR3 protein. The table includes more than 900,000 distinct CDR3 sequences, under 30% detected once. The CDR3 has 14 amino acids. Germline V gives CDR1 MNHEY, CDR2 SMNVEV (reference sequence). Trimming removed 2 bases at V and 8 bases at J, with 10 bases between. The sample was also linked to a second study, of T cells of mothers and their children.

This chain uses TRBV27 with TRBJ1-6; tentatively, D is TRBD1 (5 bases). Sequenced input: blood. The sequence came from a girl aged 2-9 years in good health. The CDR3 DNA sequence: TGTGCCAGCAGTTTACGGATCAGGGATTCACCCCTCCACTTT. This gives the protein CASSLRIRDSPLHF.